This T cell receptor (beta chain) came from a study of blood T cell repertoires in COVID-19. Trimming cost V 2 bases and J 1 base, with 6 bases left between them. Per germline, CDR1 SQVTM and CDR2 ANQGSEA. The CDR3 runs to 12 residues. The method was immunoSEQ multiplex PCR; TCRdb's version includes in-frame clones alone and lacks a portion of them. The repertoire holds 250,000 or so clones, roughly 90% seen once, with 0.7% to 0.85% in the top ten. This clonotype originated in a woman aged 25 to 39 with acute or convalescent COVID-19. The sample taken for sequencing was peripheral blood. The chain is built from TRBV29-1 and TRBJ2-7; D is undetermined. The CDR3 DNA is TGCAGCGTTGAATCCGGGTCCTACGAGCAGTACTTC. Translated: CSVESGSYEQYF.